These T cell receptor beta chains were read from a single sample in a study of T cells in narcolepsy. Method: immunoSEQ multiplex PCR; TCRdb's copy keeps in-frame clones and lacks some. The table includes 37,000 or so clones, approximately 85% detected once. The sequenced sample was CD45RA- memory CD4+ T cells from PBMCs. These receptors were collected from a human donor with narcolepsy. Each CDR3 is given with its conserved first and last residue. D genes are given only for firm matches. Size is stated for part of the rows, as once, few or many counts, or as a class when the clone is expanded.

j_gene | v_gene | d_gene | abundance | CDR3nt | CDR3aa
TRBJ1-1 | TRBV7-9 | TRBD1 | few | TGTGCCAGCAGCTCCATCCAACGGACAGGGGATGAAGCTTTCTTT | CASSSIQRTGDEAFF
TRBJ2-1 | TRBV5-1 | TRBD2 | NA | TGCGCCAGCAGCGGGTCTAGCGGGGCATCCTACAATGAGCAGTTCTTC | CASSGSSGASYNEQFF
TRBJ2-5 | TRBV5-1 | NA | once | TGCGCCAGCAGCTTGGGCAGGGATGCGCGAGAGACCCAGTACTTC | CASSLGRDARETQYF
TRBJ1-2 | TRBV7-9 | TRBD1 | NA | TGTGCCAGCAGCACCCAAATGGGACAGGGCAGCGGCTACACCTTC | CASSTQMGQGSGYTF
TRBJ2-7 | TRBV7-8 | NA | NA | TGTGCCAGCAGCTTAGCGCGATCCACCCCCGAGCAGTACTTC | CASSLARSTPEQYF
TRBJ1-1 | TRBV29-1 | NA | NA | TGCAGCGTTGAAGTTGGTAGGGGCACTGAAGCTTTCTTT | CSVEVGRGTEAFF
TRBJ2-2 | TRBV7-8 | NA | NA | TGTGCCAGCAGCTTACCCGGACCCGGGGAGCTGTTTTTT | CASSLPGPGELFF
TRBJ2-2 | TRBV5-6 | NA | NA | TGTGCCAGCAGCTTAAGGACTGGGGCCAACACCGGGGAGCTGTTTTTT | CASSLRTGANTGELFF
TRBJ2-7 | TRBV28 | TRBD2 | NA | TGTGCCAGCAGCGTCACCGGGACTAGGAAATACGAGCAGTACTTC | CASSVTGTRKYEQYF
TRBJ2-5 | TRBV29-1 | TRBD1 | NA | TGCAGCGTTGAAACGACAGGGGCAGAGACCCAGTACTTC | CSVETTGAETQYF
TRBJ1-1 | TRBV7-2 | TRBD1 | NA | TGTGCCAGCAGCTTAGCGCAGGGGGTCGACACTGAAGCTTTCTTT | CASSLAQGVDTEAFF
TRBJ2-7 | TRBV10-3 | TRBD1 | once | TGTGCCATCAGTGAGTCCGGACAGGGTTACGAGCAGTACTTC | CAISESGQGYEQYF
TRBJ2-3 | TRBV7-9 | TRBD2 | NA | TGTGCCAGCAGCCCCGGGGGGGATACGCAGTATTTT | CASSPGGDTQYF
TRBJ2-5 | TRBV16 | NA | NA | TGTGCCAGCAGCCTGCTAAAGGGCAGAGAGACCCAGTACTTC | CASSLLKGRETQYF
TRBJ2-5 | TRBV18 | NA | NA | TGTGCCAGCTCATCCCAGGGGTCCGCCCTTACCGAGACCCAGTACTTC | CASSSQGSALTETQYF
TRBJ1-5 | TRBV30 | NA | NA | TGTGCCTGGAGACTTGGGGGGCCCCAGCATTTT | CAWRLGGPQHF
TRBJ2-5 | TRBV7-6 | TRBD2 | NA | TGTGCCAGCAGCTTAGGTTTGAGCGGGGGGAGGCAAGAGACCCAGTACTTC | CASSLGLSGGRQETQYF
TRBJ1-5 | TRBV4-3 | NA | few | TGCGCCAGCAGCCGAGAGGCCCATAGCAATCAGCCCCAGCATTTT | CASSREAHSNQPQHF
TRBJ1-6 | TRBV6-6 | TRBD1 | once | TGTGCCAGCAGCTTAAGACAGGGAGCGACCTCACCCCTCCACTTT | CASSLRQGATSPLHF
TRBJ2-7 | TRBV2 | NA | few | TGTGCCAGAGCCGGACTTGGGGGCAACGAGCAGTACTTC | CARAGLGGNEQYF
TRBJ1-5 | TRBV6-6 | NA | once | TGTGCCAGCAGCCAGGGGAATAGCAATCAGCCCCAGCATTTT | CASSQGNSNQPQHF
TRBJ2-3 | TRBV18 | TRBD1 | NA | TGTGCCAGCTCACATGACAGGGGGGCAGATACGCAGTATTTT | CASSHDRGADTQYF
TRBJ1-5 | TRBV4-1 | TRBD1 | NA | TGCGCCAGCAGCCCCGGGACAGGGGGCTTTCAGCCCCAGCATTTT | CASSPGTGGFQPQHF
TRBJ2-1 | TRBV19 | NA | NA | TGTGCCAGTTACGCGGGCGGTAGTTCCTACAATGAGCAGTTCTTC | CASYAGGSSYNEQFF
TRBJ1-6 | TRBV30 | TRBD1 | few | TGTGCCTGGAGTGCCAACGGGATCGTATGGGGGGGACAGACAGATTCACCCCTCCACTTT | CAWSANGIVWGGQTDSPLHF
TRBJ2-5 | TRBV7-2 | TRBD2 | NA | TGTGCCAGCAGCCTAGCGGTCCAAGAGACCCAGTACTTC | CASSLAVQETQYF
TRBJ2-1 | TRBV4-1 | TRBD2 | NA | TGCGCCAGCAGCCAAGATCTAGCGGGGGCCTTCTACAATGAGCAGTTCTTC | CASSQDLAGAFYNEQFF
TRBJ1-2 | TRBV29-1 | NA | NA | TGCAGCGTTGAAGATGGGGGCGGGAATGGCTACACCTTC | CSVEDGGGNGYTF
TRBJ1-3 | TRBV6-1 | NA | once | TGTGCCAGCAAACAGGGTTCTGGAAACACCATATATTTT | CASKQGSGNTIYF
TRBJ2-1 | TRBV30 | NA | NA | TGTGCCTGGAGTGTAGAGTACAATGAGCAGTTCTTC | CAWSVEYNEQFF
TRBJ1-2 | TRBV5-1 | TRBD1 | NA | TGCGCCAGCAGCTTTCTGGGACAGGGTAAAAGCTACACCTTC | CASSFLGQGKSYTF
TRBJ1-6 | TRBV5-1 | NA | NA | TGCGCCAGCGCACAGGGCAACTATAATTCACCCCTCCACTTT | CASAQGNYNSPLHF
TRBJ1-1 | TRBV5-1 | NA | NA | TGCGCCAGCAGCTTGTCCGCGGCGAACACTGAAGCTTTCTTT | CASSLSAANTEAFF
TRBJ2-3 | TRBV6-1 | NA | NA | TGTGCCAGCAGTGAAGCAGGAGGGTCAACTAGCACAGATACGCAGTATTTT | CASSEAGGSTSTDTQYF
TRBJ1-6 | TRBV19 | NA | NA | TGTGCCAGTAGTATGGGGTCACCCCTCCACTTT | CASSMGSPLHF
TRBJ2-5 | TRBV6-6 | TRBD1 | NA | TGTGCCAGCAGCCTAGGGGGCGCAAATCCAGAGACCCAGTACTTC | CASSLGGANPETQYF
TRBJ2-7 | TRBV5-1 | TRBD2 | NA | TGCGCCAGCAGGGTTCGGGGGGGCTCCTACGAGCAGTACTTC | CASRVRGGSYEQYF
TRBJ1-5 | TRBV18 | NA | NA | TGTGCCAGCTCACCTAACGCCAGGGGTATGGGTCAGCCCCAGCATTTT | CASSPNARGMGQPQHF
TRBJ2-7 | TRBV30 | TRBD1 | once | TGTGCCTTTTCTCAGGGGGCTTACGAGCAGTACTTC | CAFSQGAYEQYF
TRBJ1-5 | TRBV28 | NA | once | TGTGCCAGTGGGGGGGTTAGCAATCAGCCCCAGCATTTT | CASGGVSNQPQHF
TRBJ2-7 | TRBV7-3 | NA | NA | TGTGCCAGCAGCCCCCCCACCCAGGGATGGAGAGAGCAGTACTTC | CASSPPTQGWREQYF
TRBJ1-6 | TRBV6-5 | TRBD1 | once | TGTGCCAGCAGTTCCCGGACAGGGAATTCACCCCTCCACTTT | CASSSRTGNSPLHF
TRBJ2-7 | TRBV11-2 | NA | NA | TGTGCCAGCAGCTTAACAGGTACCGACTACGAGCAGTACTTC | CASSLTGTDYEQYF
TRBJ1-5 | TRBV7-2 | NA | NA | TGTGCCAGCAGCTTAAAGACAAGCAATCAGCCCCAGCATTTT | CASSLKTSNQPQHF
TRBJ1-1 | TRBV14 | TRBD1 | NA | TGTGCCAGCAGCCACAGGGGGCGGAACACTGAAGCTTTCTTT | CASSHRGRNTEAFF